A single T cell receptor (beta chain) is shown here with its context. No antigen is known for it. The data were obtained in a study of cytotoxic CD8 clonotypes in ibrutinib-treated CLL. Findings of the study overall: Clonotypes that were public were uncommon, and they contracted or stayed stable on treatment. Clonality grew at ibrutinib response; at progression, it decreased back toward baseline.

Using immunoSEQ multiplex PCR, the repertoire was profiled, and TCRdb retains in-frame clones only, with some absent. The top ten clones hold around 2% of a sample with over 100,000 clones, approximately 83% of them seen once. Germline V gives CDR1 SGHDT, CDR2 YYEEEE. Trimming removed 3 bases from V and 7 bases from J; junction bases left unmatched: 11. The CDR3 sequence is 15 residues long. The TCR was taken from a human donor with chronic lymphocytic leukemia. The sample in question was PBMCs, obtained after 24 months of ibrutinib treatment. V is TRBV5-6 and J is TRBJ1-2, with TRBD1 matching over 8 bases. The CDR3 nucleotides are TGTGCCAGCAGCTCGCTAGTGGACAGGGTTCGTGGCTACACCTTC. Protein product: CASSSLVDRVRGYTF.